This T cell receptor (beta chain) was observed in a study of T-cell reconstitution after alpha-beta-depleted transplantation in children. Findings of the study overall: Where alpha-beta T cells came from about two months after transplant was reportedly several hundred expanded graft clones.

Germline-derived CDR1 and CDR2 are SGHNT and YYREEE (reference sequence). V lost 2 bases to trimming and J lost 2 bases; unmatched junction nucleotides: 15. CDR3 length: 20 residues. This clonotype was counted at least ten times. As yet, its antigen is unknown. Unique molecular identifiers tagged the TCRbeta library. One entry per CDR3 protein, called by TCRdb with MiXCR from the PCR reads. Of around 230,000 distinct CDR3 sequences in the sample, about a sixth were seen once. This chain uses TRBV5-4 with TRBJ2-2, with 10 bases aligning to TRBD1. The sequence was obtained from a male patient aged 2 to 10 who had a stem cell transplant for acute lymphoblastic leukemia, so the T cells may come from the graft donor. This specimen consisted of PBMCs, mostly from graft donor cells, obtained 360 days after TCRalphabeta/CD19-depleted stem cell transplant. CDR3 nucleotides: TGTGCCAGCAGCTTCCATGGGGGGACAGGGGTCCTACTAAACACCGGGGAGCTGTTTTTT. As protein: CASSFHGGTGVLLNTGELFF.